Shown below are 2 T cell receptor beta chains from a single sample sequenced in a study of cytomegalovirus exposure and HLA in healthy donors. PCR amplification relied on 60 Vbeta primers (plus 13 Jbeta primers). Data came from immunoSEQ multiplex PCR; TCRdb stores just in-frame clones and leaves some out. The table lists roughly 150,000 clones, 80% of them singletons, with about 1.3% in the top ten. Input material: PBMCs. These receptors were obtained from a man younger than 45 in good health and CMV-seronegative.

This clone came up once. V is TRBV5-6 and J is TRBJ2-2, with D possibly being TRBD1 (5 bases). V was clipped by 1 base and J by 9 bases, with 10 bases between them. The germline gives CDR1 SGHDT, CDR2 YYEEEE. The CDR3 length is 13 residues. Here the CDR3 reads CASSLRWGRELFF. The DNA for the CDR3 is TGTGCCAGCAGCTTGCGTTGGGGCCGGGAGCTGTTTTTT.

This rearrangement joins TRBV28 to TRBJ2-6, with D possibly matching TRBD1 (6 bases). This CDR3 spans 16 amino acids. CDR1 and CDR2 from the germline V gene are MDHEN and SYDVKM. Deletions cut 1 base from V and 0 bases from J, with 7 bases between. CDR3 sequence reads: CASSLSQGSGANVLTF. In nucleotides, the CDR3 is TGTGCCAGCAGTTTATCACAGGGCTCTGGGGCCAACGTCCTGACTTTC. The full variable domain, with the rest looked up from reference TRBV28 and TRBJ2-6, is DVKVTQSSRYLVKRTGEKVFLECVQDMDHENMFWYRQDPGLGLRLIYFSYDVKMKEKGDIPEGYSVSREKKERFSLILESASTNQTSMYLCASSLSQGSGANVLTFGAGSRLTVL.